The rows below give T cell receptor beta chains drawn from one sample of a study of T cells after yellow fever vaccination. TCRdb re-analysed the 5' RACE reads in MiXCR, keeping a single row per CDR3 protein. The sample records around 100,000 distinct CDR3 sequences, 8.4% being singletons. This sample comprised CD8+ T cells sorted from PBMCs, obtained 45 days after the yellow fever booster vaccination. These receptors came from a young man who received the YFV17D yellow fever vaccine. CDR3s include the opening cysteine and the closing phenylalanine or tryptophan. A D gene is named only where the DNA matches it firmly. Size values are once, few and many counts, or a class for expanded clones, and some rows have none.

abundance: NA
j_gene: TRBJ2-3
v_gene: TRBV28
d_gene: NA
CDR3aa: CAIKEPGLGSWADTQYF
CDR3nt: TGTGCGATCAAAGAGCCGGGACTCGGGAGTTGGGCAGATACGCAGTATTTT

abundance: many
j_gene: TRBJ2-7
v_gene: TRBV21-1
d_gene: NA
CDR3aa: CASSKSPSAGHGYEQYF
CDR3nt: TGTGCCAGCAGCAAAAGCCCCTCCGCAGGTCACGGTTACGAGCAGTACTTC

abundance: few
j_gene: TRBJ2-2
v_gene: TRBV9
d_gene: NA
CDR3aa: CASSPSIAGELFF
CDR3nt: TGTGCCAGCAGCCCCAGTATAGCGGGGGAGCTGTTTTTT

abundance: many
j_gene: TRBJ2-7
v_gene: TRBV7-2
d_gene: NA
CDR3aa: CASSLSSGSSYEQYF
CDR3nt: TGTGCCAGCAGCTTAAGTTCCGGGAGCTCCTACGAGCAGTACTTC

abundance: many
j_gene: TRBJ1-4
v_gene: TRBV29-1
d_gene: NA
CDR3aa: CSVETETNEKLFF
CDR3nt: TGCAGCGTTGAAACGGAAACTAATGAAAAACTGTTTTTT

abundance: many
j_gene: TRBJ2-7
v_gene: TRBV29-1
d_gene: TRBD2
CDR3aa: CSVVPGTSGRNSYEQYF
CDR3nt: TGCAGCGTTGTGCCAGGGACTAGCGGGAGAAACTCCTACGAGCAGTACTTC

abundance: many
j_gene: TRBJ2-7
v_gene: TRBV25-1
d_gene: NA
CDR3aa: CASSWGYEQYF
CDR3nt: TGTGCCAGCAGTTGGGGATACGAGCAGTACTTC

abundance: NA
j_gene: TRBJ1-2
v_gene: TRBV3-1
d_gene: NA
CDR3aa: CASSKQVPTTQPNYGYTF
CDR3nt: TGTGCCAGCTCCAAGCAGGTCCCTACGACACAACCCAACTATGGCTACACCTTC

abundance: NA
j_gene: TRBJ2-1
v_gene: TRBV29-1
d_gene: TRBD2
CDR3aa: CSAREATYNEQFF
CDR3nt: TGCAGCGCGCGGGAGGCCACCTACAATGAGCAGTTCTTC

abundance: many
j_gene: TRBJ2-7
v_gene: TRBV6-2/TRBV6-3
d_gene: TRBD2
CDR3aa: CASSSPGLVTHEQYF
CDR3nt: TGTGCCAGCAGCTCTCCGGGACTAGTTACCCACGAGCAGTACTTC

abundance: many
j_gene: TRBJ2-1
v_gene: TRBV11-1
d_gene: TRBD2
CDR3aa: CASSPRTSGRNKGNEQFF
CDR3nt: TGTGCCAGCAGCCCGCGGACTAGCGGGAGGAATAAGGGGAATGAGCAGTTCTTC

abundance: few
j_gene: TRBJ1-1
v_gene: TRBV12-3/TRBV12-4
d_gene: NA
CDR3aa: CASSFGSEAFF
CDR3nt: TGTGCCAGCAGTTTTGGGTCTGAAGCTTTCTTT

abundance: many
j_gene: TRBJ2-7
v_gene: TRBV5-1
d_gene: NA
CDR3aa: CASSSGLEAEYEQYF
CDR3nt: TGCGCCAGCAGCTCCGGGCTAGAGGCGGAGTACGAGCAGTACTTC

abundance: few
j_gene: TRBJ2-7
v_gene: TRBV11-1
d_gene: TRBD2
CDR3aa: CASSLIVSGTSGQPSYEQYF
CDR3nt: TGTGCCAGCAGCTTAATTGTGAGTGGGACTAGCGGGCAGCCTTCCTACGAGCAGTACTTC

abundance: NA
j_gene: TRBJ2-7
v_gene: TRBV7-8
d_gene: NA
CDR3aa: CANSLLDVREQYF
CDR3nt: TGTGCCAACAGCTTACTCGACGTTCGGGAGCAGTACTTC

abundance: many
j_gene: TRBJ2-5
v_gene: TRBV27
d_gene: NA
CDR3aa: CASTDDPRETQYF
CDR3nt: TGTGCCAGTACGGACGACCCGCGAGAGACCCAGTACTTC

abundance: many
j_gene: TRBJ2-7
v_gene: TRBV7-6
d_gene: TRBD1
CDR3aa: CASSLVVSGQGLPYEQYF
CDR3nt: TGTGCCAGCAGCTTAGTAGTCAGCGGACAGGGGCTCCCGTACGAGCAGTACTTC